The sequence of this T cell receptor beta chain was determined in a study of Ad26.COV2.S vaccination and SARS-CoV-2 variants. Study overall: Donor allocation was to the COV1001 Ad26.COV2.S trial arm. Each vaccinee took Ad26.COV2.S intramuscularly, once or twice 56 days apart.

Of note for this clone: Its antigen is undetermined.

Generated by immunoSEQ multiplex PCR, the TCRdb table keeps only in-frame clones and is missing some. The table lists hundreds of thousands of clones, more than 75% of them singletons. The study, taken as a whole, reports: People who got the vaccine or the placebo had similar non-spike TCR breadth.

The sample's treatment: around 19 received Ad26.COV2.S at low or high dose, single or two shots; about 5 received placebo; per-sample allocation not given. The study sampled participants on day 63 after the first vaccine or placebo injection. The V and J ends lost 0 bases and 6 bases respectively, with 9 bases between them. Germline V lookup: CDR1 GTSNPN, CDR2 SVGIG (reference sequence). This CDR3 is 13 amino acids long. The chain combines TRBV30 with TRBJ2-1; D call uncertain. The TCR sequence derives from a person aged 18-65 years who received the Ad26.COV2.S COVID-19 vaccine or a placebo. The sequencing used peripheral blood, collected in a trial of Ad26.COV2.S vaccine versus placebo. The CDR3 sequence: CAWSVEGLNEQFF. In DNA form, the CDR3 reads TGTGCCTGGAGTGTAGAAGGGCTCAATGAGCAGTTCTTC.